The 7 T cell receptor beta chains given below trace back to one sample, sequenced in a study of regulatory T cells in long-lasting Graves disease. Specified time point: newly diagnosed GD, antithyroid drugs for less than 3 months. Preparation of the TCR library used RNA extracted from PBMCs. With iRepertoire HTBI primers and Arm-PCR of CDR3 regions, TCR beta libraries were built. TCRdb independently ran MiXCR on the multiplex PCR reads; one entry per CDR3 protein. The table lists around 250,000 distinct CDR3 sequences, approximately 20% of them singletons. The same sample was also studied in work on T cells in Graves' hyperthyroidism and ophthalmopathy.

Sequenced here: peripheral blood mononuclear cells (PBMCs), sampled at new diagnosis, from a patient treated with antithyroid drugs. The receptors stem from a woman in her 30s with Graves disease.

This clonotype was seen repeatedly, ten times or more. This chain joins TRBV2 and TRBJ1-5; no reliable D call. Germline V gives CDR1 SNHLY, CDR2 FYNNEI. The CDR3 extends over 13 amino acids. Trimming left V 6 bases short and J 7 bases short, with 13 bases between. CDR3 DNA sequence: TGTGCCAGCAGGTACGTTCTGGAGCAGCCCCAGCATTTT. It yields the protein CASRYVLEQPQHF. Looking up the rest from reference TRBV2 and TRBJ1-5 gives the full variable domain: EPEVTQTPSHQVTQMGQEVILRCVPISNHLYFYWYRQILGQKVEFLVSFYNNEISEKSEIFDDQFSVERPDGSNFTLKIRSTKLEDSAMYFCASRYVLEQPQHFGDGTRLSIL.

V and J are TRBV11-2 and TRBJ1-4; D uncertain. Deletions cut 5 bases from V and 7 bases from J, with 8 bases between. CDR1 is SGHAT and CDR2 is FQNNGV in the germline V gene. The CDR3 is 12 residues long. Here the CDR3 DNA reads TGTGCCAGCAGCGAGGACGGTGAAAAACTGTTTTTT. It is translated as CASSEDGEKLFF.

This clonotype was seen at least ten times. This rearrangement joins TRBV5-6 to TRBJ2-5; 8 bases match TRBD1. In germline, CDR1 is SGHDT, CDR2 YYEEEE. J was trimmed by 5 bases and V by 4 bases; bases with no gene match: 7. This CDR3 region has 14 residues. The CDR3 loop reads CASSHDRGRETQYF. The CDR3, as DNA: TGTGCCAGCAGCCACGACAGGGGACGGGAGACCCAGTACTTC.

This clonotype was seen many times. The CDR3 loop reads CASSLLAGNYGYTF. The CDR3 region has the DNA TGTGCCAGCAGCTTGTTAGCAGGCAACTATGGCTACACCTTC. The rearrangement links TRBV5-4 to TRBJ1-2; D gene ambiguous. Trimming took off 1 base at V and 2 bases at J, with 9 bases between the two ends. The CDR3 extends over 14 amino acids. The germline CDR1 and CDR2 sequences are SGHNT and YYREEE (reference sequence). Supplemented by reference TRBV5-4 and TRBJ1-2, the full variable domain reads ETGVTQSPTHLIKTRGQQVTLRCSSQSGHNTVSWYQQALGQGPQFIFQYYREEENGRGNFPPRFSGLQFPNYSSELNVNALELDDSALYLCASSLLAGNYGYTFGSGTRLTVV.

The CDR3 is CASSFGPYTQYF. The CDR3 DNA follows: TGTGCCAGCAGTTTTGGGCCTTATACGCAGTATTTT. The chain uses TRBV27 and TRBJ2-3; D remains ambiguous. The CDR3 length is 12 residues. V was clipped by 3 bases and J by 7 bases, with 8 bases between them. Germline V gene lookup returns CDR1 MNHEY and CDR2 SMNVEV (reference sequence).

This clonotype was seen at least ten times. CDR3 in amino acids: CSVDSGTGAVEQYF. DNA of the CDR3: TGCAGCGTTGATTCAGGGACAGGGGCCGTCGAGCAGTACTTC. The chain combines TRBV29-1 with TRBJ2-7, with 10 bases aligning to TRBD1. The CDR3 consists of 14 residues. Trimming took 3 bases from V and 6 from J; bases not matched to a gene: 8. CDR1 is SQVTM and CDR2 is ANQGSEA in the germline V gene.

This clonotype has a count of ten or more. V usage is TRBV13 and J usage is TRBJ1-2, with 7 bases that match TRBD1. V was pared by 0 bases and J by 4 bases, with 11 bases of the junction left unmatched. The CDR3 totals 17 residues. Per germline, CDR1 PRHDT and CDR2 FYEKMQ (reference sequence). CDR3 in amino acids: CASSLGRRQQGLYGYTF. The CDR3 bases are TGTGCCAGCAGCTTAGGCAGGCGACAACAGGGGCTCTATGGCTACACCTTC.